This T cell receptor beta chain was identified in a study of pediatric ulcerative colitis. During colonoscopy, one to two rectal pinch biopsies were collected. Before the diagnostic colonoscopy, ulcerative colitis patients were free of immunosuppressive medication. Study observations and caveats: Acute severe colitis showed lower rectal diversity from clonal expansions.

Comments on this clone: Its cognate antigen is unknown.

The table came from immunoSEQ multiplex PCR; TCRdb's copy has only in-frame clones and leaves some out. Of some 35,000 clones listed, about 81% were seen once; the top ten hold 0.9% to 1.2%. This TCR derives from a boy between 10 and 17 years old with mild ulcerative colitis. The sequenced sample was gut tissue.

DNA of the CDR3: TGTGCCAGCAGTGTAGAGCTAGCCAAAAACATTCAGTACTTC. Encoded protein: CASSVELAKNIQYF. The chain joins TRBV2 to TRBJ2-4; D remains unclear. With 4 bases removed from V and 0 bases from J, the gap between germline ends came to 7 bases. The CDR3 length is 14 residues. Germline CDR1 reads SNHLY; CDR2 reads FYNNEI.